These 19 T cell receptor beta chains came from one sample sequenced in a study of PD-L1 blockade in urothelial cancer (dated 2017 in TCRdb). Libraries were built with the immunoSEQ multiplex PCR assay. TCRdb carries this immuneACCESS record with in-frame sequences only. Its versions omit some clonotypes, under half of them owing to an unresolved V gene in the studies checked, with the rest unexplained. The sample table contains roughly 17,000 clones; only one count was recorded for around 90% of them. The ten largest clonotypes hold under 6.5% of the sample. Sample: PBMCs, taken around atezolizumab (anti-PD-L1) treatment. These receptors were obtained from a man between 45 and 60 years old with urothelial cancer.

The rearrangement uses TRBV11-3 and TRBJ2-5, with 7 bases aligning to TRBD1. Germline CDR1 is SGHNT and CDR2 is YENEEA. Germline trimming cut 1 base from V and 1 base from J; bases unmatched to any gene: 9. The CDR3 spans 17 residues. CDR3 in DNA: TGTGCCAGCAGCTTAGGATCCGGACAGGCCTTCCAAGAGACCCAGTACTTC. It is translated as CASSLGSGQAFQETQYF.

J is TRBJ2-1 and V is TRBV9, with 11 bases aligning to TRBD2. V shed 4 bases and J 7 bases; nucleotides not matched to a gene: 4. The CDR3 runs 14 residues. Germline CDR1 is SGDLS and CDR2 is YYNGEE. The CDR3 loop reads CASSPRLAGNEQFF. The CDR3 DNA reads TGTGCCAGCAGCCCACGACTAGCGGGGAATGAGCAGTTCTTC. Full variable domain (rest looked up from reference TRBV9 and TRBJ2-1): DSGVTQTPKHLITATGQRVTLRCSPRSGDLSVYWYQQSLDQGLQFLIQYYNGEERAKGNILERFSAQQFPDLHSELNLSSLELGDSALYFCASSPRLAGNEQFFGPGTRLTVL.

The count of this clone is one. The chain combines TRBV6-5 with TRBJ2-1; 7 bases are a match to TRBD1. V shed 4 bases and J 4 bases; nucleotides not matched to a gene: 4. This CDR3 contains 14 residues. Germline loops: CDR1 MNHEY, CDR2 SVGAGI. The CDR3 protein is CASSFGQDYNEQFF. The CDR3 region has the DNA TGTGCCAGCAGTTTCGGACAGGATTACAATGAGCAGTTCTTC.

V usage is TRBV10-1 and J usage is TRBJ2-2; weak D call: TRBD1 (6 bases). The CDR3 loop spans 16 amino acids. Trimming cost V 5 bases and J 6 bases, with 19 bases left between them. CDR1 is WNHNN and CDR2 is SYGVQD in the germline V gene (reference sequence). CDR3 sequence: CASSKLTKQGSGELFF. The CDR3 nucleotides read TGCGCCAGCAGTAAACTTACAAAACAGGGTTCCGGGGAGCTGTTTTTT.

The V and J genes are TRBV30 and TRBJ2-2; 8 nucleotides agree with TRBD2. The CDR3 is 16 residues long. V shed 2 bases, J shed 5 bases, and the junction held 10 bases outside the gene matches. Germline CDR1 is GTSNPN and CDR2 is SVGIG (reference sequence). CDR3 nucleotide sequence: TGTGCCTGGAGTCCTCTGGGACTAGTTTTAACCGGGGAGCTGTTTTTT. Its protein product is CAWSPLGLVLTGELFF.

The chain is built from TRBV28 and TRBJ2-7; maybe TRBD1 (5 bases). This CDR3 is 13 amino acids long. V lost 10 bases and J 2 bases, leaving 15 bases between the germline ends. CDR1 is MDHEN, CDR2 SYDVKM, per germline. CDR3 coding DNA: TGTGCCACTTCGGAACAGGTACCCTACGAGCAGTACTTC. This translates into CATSEQVPYEQYF. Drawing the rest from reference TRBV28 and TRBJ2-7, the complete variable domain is DVKVTQSSRYLVKRTGEKVFLECVQDMDHENMFWYRQDPGLGLRLIYFSYDVKMKEKGDIPEGYSVSREKKERFSLILESASTNQTSMYLCATSEQVPYEQYFGPGTRLTVT.

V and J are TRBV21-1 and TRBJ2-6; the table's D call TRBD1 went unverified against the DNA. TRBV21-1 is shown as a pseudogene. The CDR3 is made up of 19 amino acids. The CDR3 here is CASSNYSPLPFSGANVLTF. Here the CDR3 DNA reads TGTGCCAGCAGCAATTACAGCCCCCTCCCTTTCTCTGGGGCCAACGTCCTGACTTTC.

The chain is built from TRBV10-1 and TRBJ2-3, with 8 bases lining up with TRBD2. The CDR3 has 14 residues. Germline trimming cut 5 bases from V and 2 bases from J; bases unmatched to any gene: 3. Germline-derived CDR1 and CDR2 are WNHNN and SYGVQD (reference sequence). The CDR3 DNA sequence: TGCGCCAGCAGTTCAGCGGGGGACACAGATACGCAGTATTTT. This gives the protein CASSSAGDTDTQYF.

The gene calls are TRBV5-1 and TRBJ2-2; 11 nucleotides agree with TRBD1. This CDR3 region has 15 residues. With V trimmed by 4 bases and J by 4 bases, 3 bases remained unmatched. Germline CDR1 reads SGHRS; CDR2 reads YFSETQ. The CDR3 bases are TGCGCCAGCAGCCGTGGGACAGGGGGCACCGGGGAGCTGTTTTTT. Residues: CASSRGTGGTGELFF.

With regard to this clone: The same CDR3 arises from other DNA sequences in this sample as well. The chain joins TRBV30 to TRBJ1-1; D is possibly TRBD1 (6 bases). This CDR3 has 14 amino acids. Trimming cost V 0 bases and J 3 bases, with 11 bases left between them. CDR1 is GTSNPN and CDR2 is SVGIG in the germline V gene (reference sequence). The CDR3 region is CAWSVLGGDTEAFF. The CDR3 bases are TGTGCCTGGAGTGTACTAGGGGGTGACACTGAAGCTTTCTTT.

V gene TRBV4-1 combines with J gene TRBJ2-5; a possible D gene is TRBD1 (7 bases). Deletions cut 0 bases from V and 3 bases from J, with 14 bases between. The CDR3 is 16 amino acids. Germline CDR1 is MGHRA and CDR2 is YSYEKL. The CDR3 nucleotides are TGCGCCAGCAGCCAAGAAGGGGGCGGGATTAAAGAGACCCAGTACTTC. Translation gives CASSQEGGGIKETQYF.

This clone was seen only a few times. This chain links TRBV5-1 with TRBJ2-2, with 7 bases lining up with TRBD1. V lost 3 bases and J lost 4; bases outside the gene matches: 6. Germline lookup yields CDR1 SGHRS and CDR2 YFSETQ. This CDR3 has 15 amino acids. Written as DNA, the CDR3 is TGCGCCAGCAGCTCCACCCCAGGGGGCACCGGGGAGCTGTTTTTT. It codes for CASSSTPGGTGELFF.

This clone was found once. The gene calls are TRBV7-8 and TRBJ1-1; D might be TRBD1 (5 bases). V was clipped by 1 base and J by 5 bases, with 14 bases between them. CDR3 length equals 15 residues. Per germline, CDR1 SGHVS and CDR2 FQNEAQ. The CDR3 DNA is TGTGCCAGCAGCTTAGTTCAGGGAAGGCGGACTGAAGCTTTCTTT. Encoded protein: CASSLVQGRRTEAFF. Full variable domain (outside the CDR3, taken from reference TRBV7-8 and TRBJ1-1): GAGVSQSPRYKVAKRGQDVALRCDPISGHVSLFWYQQALGQGPEFLTYFQNEAQLDKSGLPSDRFFAERPEGSVSTLKIQRTQQEDSAVYLCASSLVQGRRTEAFFGQGTRLTVV.

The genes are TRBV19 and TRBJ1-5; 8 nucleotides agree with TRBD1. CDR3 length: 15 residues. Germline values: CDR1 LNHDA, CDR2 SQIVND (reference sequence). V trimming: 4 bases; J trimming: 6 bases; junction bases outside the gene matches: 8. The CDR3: CASSNNQGASQPQHF. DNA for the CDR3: TGTGCCAGTAGTAACAATCAGGGGGCGAGTCAGCCCCAGCATTTT.

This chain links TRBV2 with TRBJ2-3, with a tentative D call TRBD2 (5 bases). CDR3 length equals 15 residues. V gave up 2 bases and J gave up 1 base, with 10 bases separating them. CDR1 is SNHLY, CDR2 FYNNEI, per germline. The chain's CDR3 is CASSEIGDGTDTQYF. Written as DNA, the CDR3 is TGTGCCAGCAGTGAAATCGGGGATGGCACAGATACGCAGTATTTT.

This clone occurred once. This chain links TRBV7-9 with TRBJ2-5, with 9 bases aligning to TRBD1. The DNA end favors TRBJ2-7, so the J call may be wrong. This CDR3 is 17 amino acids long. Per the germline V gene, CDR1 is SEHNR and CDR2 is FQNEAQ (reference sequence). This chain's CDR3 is CASSFPSTDRGSYEQYF. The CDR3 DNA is TGTGCCAGCAGCTTTCCATCTACGGACAGGGGATCCTACGAGCAGTACTTC.

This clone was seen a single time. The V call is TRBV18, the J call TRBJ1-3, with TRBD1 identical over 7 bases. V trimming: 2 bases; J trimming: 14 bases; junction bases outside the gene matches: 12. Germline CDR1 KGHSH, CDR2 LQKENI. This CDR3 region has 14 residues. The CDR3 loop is CASSPSRQGFALYF. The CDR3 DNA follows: TGTGCCAGCTCACCATCGAGACAGGGTTTTGCCTTATATTTT.

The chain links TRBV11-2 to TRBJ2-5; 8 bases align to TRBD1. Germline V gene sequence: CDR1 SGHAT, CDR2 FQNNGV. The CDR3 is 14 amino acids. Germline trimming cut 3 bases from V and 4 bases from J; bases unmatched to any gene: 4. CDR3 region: CASSFSGQGETQYF. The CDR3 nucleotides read TGTGCCAGCAGCTTCTCCGGACAGGGAGAGACCCAGTACTTC.

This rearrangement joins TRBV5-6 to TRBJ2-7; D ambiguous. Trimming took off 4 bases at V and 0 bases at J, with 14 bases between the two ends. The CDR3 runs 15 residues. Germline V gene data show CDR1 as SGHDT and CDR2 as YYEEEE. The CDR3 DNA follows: TGTGCCAGCAGCCCTGCGAAACCAAACTCCTACGAGCAGTACTTC. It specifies CASSPAKPNSYEQYF. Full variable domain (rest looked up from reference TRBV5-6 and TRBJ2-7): DAGVTQSPTHLIKTRGQQVTLRCSPKSGHDTVSWYQQALGQGPQFIFQYYEEEERQRGNFPDRFSGHQFPNYSSELNVNALLLGDSALYLCASSPAKPNSYEQYFGPGTRLTVT.